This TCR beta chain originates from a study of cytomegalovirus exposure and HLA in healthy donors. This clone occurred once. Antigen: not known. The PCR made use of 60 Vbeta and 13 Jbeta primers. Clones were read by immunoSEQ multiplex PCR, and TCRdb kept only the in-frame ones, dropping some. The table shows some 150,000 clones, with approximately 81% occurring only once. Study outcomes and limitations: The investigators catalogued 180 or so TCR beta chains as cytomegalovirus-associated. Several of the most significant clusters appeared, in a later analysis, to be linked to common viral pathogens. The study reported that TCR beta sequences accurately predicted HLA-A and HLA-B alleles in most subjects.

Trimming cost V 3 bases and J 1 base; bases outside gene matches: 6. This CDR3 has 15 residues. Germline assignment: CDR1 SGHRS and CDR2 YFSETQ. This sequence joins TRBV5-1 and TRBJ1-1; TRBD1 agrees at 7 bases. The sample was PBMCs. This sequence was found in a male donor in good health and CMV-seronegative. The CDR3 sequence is CASSSIRGENTEAFF. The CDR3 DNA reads TGCGCCAGCAGCTCCATCAGGGGGGAGAACACTGAAGCTTTCTTT.